Below are 4 T cell receptor beta chains sequenced from a single sample in a study of cytotoxic CD8 clonotypes in ibrutinib-treated CLL. Measured with immunoSEQ multiplex PCR; TCRdb has only the in-frame clones, and not every one. Among about 68,000 clones listed, approximately 70% were seen once. The sample here was PBMCs, taken after 12 months of ibrutinib treatment. These receptor sequences come from a human donor with chronic lymphocytic leukemia.

The gene calls are TRBV7-3 and TRBJ1-2; tentatively, D is TRBD1 (5 bases). With 1 base removed from V and 2 bases from J, the gap between germline ends came to 14 bases. This CDR3 has 16 amino acids. CDR1 is SGHTA, CDR2 FQGTGA, per germline. As DNA, the CDR3 is TGTGCCAGCAGCTTAAACGGGGGACCATCCAACTATGGCTACACCTTC. This sequence encodes CASSLNGGPSNYGYTF.

The chain is built from TRBV9 and TRBJ1-2; the match to TRBD1 covers 7 bases. This CDR3 region has 16 residues. In germline, CDR1 is SGDLS, CDR2 YYNGEE. The trim removed 3 bases at V and 3 bases at J, leaving 11 bases unmatched. The CDR3 sequence: CASSEPTGAPDYGYTF. Here the CDR3 DNA reads TGTGCCAGCAGCGAGCCAACAGGGGCGCCTGACTATGGCTACACCTTC.

The chain links TRBV5-1 to TRBJ2-7; D is uncertain. The CDR3 spans 14 residues. Trimming left V 1 base short and J 5 bases short, with 13 bases between. Germline V gives CDR1 SGHRS, CDR2 YFSETQ. CDR3 bases: TGCGCCAGCAGCTTGAGTCAGATAGGGCACGAGCAGTACTTC. Translation gives CASSLSQIGHEQYF.

The chain employs TRBV6-6 and TRBJ1-3; D perhaps matches TRBD1 (6 bases). V shed 1 base and J shed 0 bases, with 7 bases lying between them. The CDR3 extends over 15 amino acids. The germline V gene has CDR1 MNHNY and CDR2 SVGAGI (reference sequence). CDR3 sequence: CASSYLGGSGNTIYF. The CDR3 DNA is TGTGCCAGCAGTTACTTAGGGGGCTCTGGAAACACCATATATTTT.